The next 11 T cell receptor beta chains were all read from a single sample in a study of CD8 T cells in Susac syndrome. Reverse transcription of roughly 0.45 to 1 ug RNA used random hexamers. From the immunoSEQ multiplex PCR reads, TCRdb called clonotypes with MiXCR, one entry per CDR3 protein. In the table there are hundreds of thousands of distinct CDR3 sequences, roughly 85% of which are singletons. Sequencing input: CD8+ T cells from PBMCs. The receptors here all came from a human donor with multiple sclerosis.

The rearrangement links TRBV30 to TRBJ1-1, with D hard to call. The CDR3 runs 10 residues. The germline CDR1 and CDR2 sequences are GTSNPN and SVGIG (reference sequence). Trimming took off 5 bases at V and 1 base at J, with 2 bases between the two ends. The CDR3 is CAWENTEAFF. CDR3 DNA: TGTGCCTGGGAGAACACTGAAGCTTTCTTT.

V and J are TRBV13 and TRBJ2-1; D is perhaps TRBD2 (5 bases). V lost 4 bases, J lost 2 bases, and 18 bases lay in between. The CDR3 is 17 residues long. Germline V gives CDR1 PRHDT, CDR2 FYEKMQ (reference sequence). CDR3 DNA: TGTGCCAGCAGCTGCGCTTTTGAGGGAGTGACCTACAATGAGCAGTTCTTC. Translating gives CASSCAFEGVTYNEQFF.

The V call is TRBV18, the J call TRBJ2-1; D is ambiguous. Trimming stripped 4 bases from V and 13 bases from J, with 14 bases between. This CDR3 spans 12 amino acids. In germline, CDR1 is KGHSH, CDR2 LQKENI. This CDR3 is CASSRAKLGQFF. DNA for the CDR3: TGTGCCAGCTCACGGGCCAAACTGGGTCAGTTCTTC. Based on the CDR3 plus reference TRBV18 and TRBJ2-1, the full variable domain is NAGVMQNPRHLVRRRGQEARLRCSPMKGHSHVYWYRQLPEEGLKFMVYLQKENIIDESGMPKERFSAEFPKEGPSILRIQQVVRGDSAAYFCASSRAKLGQFFGPGTRLTVL.

The chain combines TRBV7-2 with TRBJ1-1; D remains unclear. The germline V gene encodes CDR1 SGHTA and CDR2 FQGNSA. This CDR3 is built from 14 residues. With 3 bases removed from V and 0 bases from J, the gap between germline ends came to 8 bases. The CDR3 is CASSFVRMNTEAFF. The CDR3 DNA reads TGTGCCAGCAGCTTCGTACGGATGAACACTGAAGCTTTCTTT.

CDR3 sequence: CASSYRPDRSEQYF. As DNA, the CDR3 is TGTGCCAGCAGTTACCGGCCCGACAGGTCCGAGCAGTACTTC. This chain uses TRBV6-5 with TRBJ2-7; a weak D match, TRBD1 (6 bases). Trimming stripped 2 bases from V and 6 bases from J, with 14 bases between. This CDR3 spans 14 amino acids. The germline gives CDR1 MNHEY, CDR2 SVGAGI.

This clonotype was detected only once. DNA of the CDR3: TGCAGTGCTAGTACCGGGACAGGGATTGTCAACACCATATATTTT. Amino acids: CSASTGTGIVNTIYF. This chain connects TRBV20-1 to TRBJ1-3; 9 bases are a match to TRBD1. CDR3 size: 15 residues. Trimming at V came to 3 bases and at J to 7 bases, leaving 10 bases not matched to a gene. Germline CDR1 reads DFQATT; CDR2 reads SNEGSKA (reference sequence).

The rearrangement links TRBV25-1 to TRBJ1-3; D is perhaps TRBD1 (5 bases). The CDR3 runs 14 residues. The germline V gene has CDR1 MGHDK and CDR2 SYGVNS. V lost 2 bases to trimming and J lost 1 base, with 6 bases between them. The CDR3 loop is CASSEGGSGNTIYF. For the CDR3, the DNA is TGTGCCAGCAGTGAAGGGGGATCTGGAAACACCATATATTTT. Complete variable domain (other parts from reference TRBV25-1 and TRBJ1-3): EADIYQTPRYLVIGTGKKITLECSQTMGHDKMYWYQQDPGMELHLIHYSYGVNSTEKGDLSSESTVSRIRTEHFPLTLESARPSHTSQYLCASSEGGSGNTIYFGEGSWLTVV.

The chain recombines TRBV10-3 with TRBJ1-4; 9 bases line up with TRBD1. Germline V lookup: CDR1 ENHRY, CDR2 SYGVKD. This CDR3 has 13 residues. J lost 5 bases, V lost 7 bases, and 2 bases had no gene match. As DNA, the CDR3 is TGTGCCATCATGGGACAGGGAAATGAAAAACTGTTTTTT. It translates to CAIMGQGNEKLFF.

This chain links TRBV9 with TRBJ2-1, with 12 bases that match TRBD2. The CDR3 covers 17 residues. The V gene end was trimmed by 1 base and the J gene end by 10 bases; junction bases not matched to a gene: 12. The V gene's germline CDR1 is SGDLS and CDR2 YYNGEE. CDR3 protein: CASSVFATSGSREEQFF. The CDR3 DNA is TGTGCCAGCAGCGTATTTGCGACTAGCGGGAGCCGGGAAGAGCAGTTCTTC.

The rearrangement joins TRBV15 to TRBJ1-3; D remains ambiguous. CDR1 and CDR2 from the germline V gene are LNHNV and YYDKDF (reference sequence). V dropped 1 base and J dropped 2 bases, with 12 bases sitting between them. This CDR3 is built from 16 residues. CDR3 coding DNA: TGTGCCACCAGCAGAGGATTCGAGACACCTGGAAACACCATATATTTT. The encoded protein is CATSRGFETPGNTIYF.

In this sample, this clonotype turned up a few times. The J gene is TRBJ2-1, the V gene TRBV11-2; D is ambiguous. The CDR3 loop spans 12 amino acids. Germline CDR1 is SGHAT and CDR2 is FQNNGV. Trimming stripped 4 bases from V and 8 bases from J, with 9 bases between. In nucleotides, the CDR3 is TGTGCCAGCAGCTGGAGTGGGGATGAGCAGTTCTTC. Translated, it gives CASSWSGDEQFF.